This paragraph reports one T cell receptor beta chain. Its antigen is unidentified. Repertoires were generated with immunoSEQ multiplex PCR, while TCRdb's copy carries only in-frame clones and drops some. The table shows about 82,000 clones, with 75% to 90% occurring only once. This entry belongs to a study of OX40 agonist ivuxolimab in advanced cancers. Notes on the study in general: Researchers did not establish what antigens the expanded peripheral T cells target. The CD4+ and CD8+ T cells in the blood had expanded clonally by week 6 at 0.1 to 3.0 mg/kg.

Looked up from germline, CDR1 is PRHDT and CDR2 is FYEKMQ (reference sequence). CDR3 length: 12 residues. The origin of this receptor is an adult with an advanced solid tumor such as melanoma, head and neck, liver or kidney cancer. The chain combines TRBV13 with TRBJ2-5; TRBD2 matches 9 bases. The specimen comprised CD4+ or CD8+ T cells sorted from blood, sampled in a trial of the OX40 agonist ivuxolimab. The CDR3 loop reads CVPAGGRETQYF. CDR3 DNA sequence: TGTGTCCCGGCGGGGGGGCGTGAGACCCAGTACTTC.